The rows below give T cell receptor beta chains drawn from one sample of a study of a mutant IDH1 vaccine in newly diagnosed glioma. No cognate antigen is known for these TCRs. TCRdb's copy holds only in-frame clones and misses some; the assay was immunoSEQ multiplex PCR. In the table there are around 26,000 clones, 75% to 90% of which are singletons. The sample here was PBMCs, taken from a glioma patient whose treatment included an IDH1 peptide vaccine. The receptors were gathered from a man aged 30 to 45 with glioma. Each CDR3 is given with its conserved first and last residue. D genes are given only for firm matches. Clone size is given for some rows only: seen once, a few or many times, or a class if the clone is expanded.

v_gene	abundance	j_gene	d_gene	len	CDR3nt	CDR3aa
TRBV9	.	TRBJ2-3	TRBD1	15	TGTGCCAGCAGTCTCACGACAGGGATCACAGATACGCAGTATTTT	CASSLTTGITDTQYF
TRBV5-1	.	TRBJ2-3	TRBD2	16	TGCGCCAGCAGCTTGGCCCTAGCGGGACACACAGATACGCAGTATTTT	CASSLALAGHTDTQYF
TRBV5-1	.	TRBJ2-3	.	13	TGCGCCAGCAGCATGGGGTCGCCAGATACGCAGTATTTT	CASSMGSPDTQYF
TRBV19	.	TRBJ2-2	TRBD1	15	TGTGCCAGTAGTACCAGGACAGGGGACACCGGGGAGCTGTTTTTT	CASSTRTGDTGELFF
TRBV25-1	.	TRBJ2-7	.	14	TGTGCCAGCAGTGGGAATGGGGGGGCGGACGAGCAGTACTTC	CASSGNGGADEQYF
TRBV20-1	.	TRBJ2-7	.	11	TGCAGTGAAGGGGGTATCGACGAGCAGTACTTC	CSEGGIDEQYF
TRBV5-4	.	TRBJ2-6	.	16	TGTGCCAGCAGCTCCCAACCTAGCTCTGGGGCCAACGTCCTGACTTTC	CASSSQPSSGANVLTF
TRBV19	.	TRBJ1-4	.	15	TGTGCCAGTAGTCTGGACGGGAAGAACAATGAAAAACTGTTTTTT	CASSLDGKNNEKLFF
TRBV7-2	.	TRBJ2-7	TRBD2	15	TGTGCCAGCAGCTGGAGGGGAGGGTCCGGGGACGAGCAGTACTTC	CASSWRGGSGDEQYF
TRBV5-4	.	TRBJ2-1	TRBD1	16	TGTGCCAGCAGCTCTGGTAGGGGGCCCTCCTACAATGAGCAGTTCTTC	CASSSGRGPSYNEQFF
TRBV6-1	.	TRBJ1-1	.	12	TGTGCCAGCACCTTACAGGCGTCTGAAGCTTTCTTT	CASTLQASEAFF
TRBV2	once	TRBJ1-2	TRBD1	16	TGTGCCAGCAGCACCAATCGACAGGGCTCCTTCTATGGCTACACCTTC	CASSTNRQGSFYGYTF
TRBV7-6	.	TRBJ1-1	.	12	TGTGCCAGCAGCTTAGAGGTGGGGGAAGCTTTCTTT	CASSLEVGEAFF
TRBV28	few	TRBJ1-2	.	14	TGTGCCAGCAGTTTAGGGGGGGGCCCCTATGGCTACACCTTC	CASSLGGGPYGYTF
TRBV5-4	.	TRBJ1-6	TRBD1	16	TGTGCCAGCAGCTTACTTTCCGGGACAGAGAGTTCACCCCTCCACTTT	CASSLLSGTESSPLHF
TRBV7-2	.	TRBJ2-7	.	14	TGTGCCAGCAGCTCCAATTGGACCCCCTACGAGCAGTACTTC	CASSSNWTPYEQYF
TRBV10-3	.	TRBJ2-7	TRBD1	14	TGTGCCATCAGTTCCGGACAGGCCGATTACGAGCAGTACTTC	CAISSGQADYEQYF
TRBV6-5	.	TRBJ2-5	.	13	TGTGCCAGCAGAGCTCTAGCGTTTGAGACCCAGTACTTC	CASRALAFETQYF
TRBV29-1	.	TRBJ1-1	.	10	TGCAGCGTTGGGGAAGTTGAAGCTTTCTTT	CSVGEVEAFF
TRBV18	once	TRBJ2-1	.	14	TGTGCCAGCCGGGCGGACAGCTCCTACAATGAGCAGTTCTTC	CASRADSSYNEQFF
TRBV16	.	TRBJ1-1	.	13	TGTGCCAGCAGCCAATCGACGCTCGTGGGGGCTTTCTTT	CASSQSTLVGAFF
TRBV25-1	.	TRBJ2-7	.	15	TGTGCCAGCAGTGAATTAGGCGGCAGGTCCTACGAGCAGTACTTC	CASSELGGRSYEQYF
TRBV7-9	.	TRBJ2-1	.	14	TGTGCCAGCAGCTTAATACTACCAGGCAATGAGCAGTTCTTC	CASSLILPGNEQFF
TRBV7-2	few	TRBJ1-1	.	11	TGTGCCAGCCTCGAGTTCACTGAAGCTTTCTTT	CASLEFTEAFF
TRBV5-4	.	TRBJ1-1	.	17	TGTGCCAGCACGACCCGGGTCGGGGGGGGCGGAGGCACTGAAGCTTTCTTT	CASTTRVGGGGGTEAFF
TRBV5-5	.	TRBJ1-4	.	14	TGTGCCAGCAGCCCCCAGTTTGGGGCGGAAAAACTGTTTTTT	CASSPQFGAEKLFF
TRBV27	once	TRBJ2-7	.	15	TGTGCCAGCAGTCATACAGGGTTTGTTTTCTACGAGCAGTACTTC	CASSHTGFVFYEQYF
TRBV7-6	few	TRBJ1-1	.	15	TGTGCCAGCAGCTTGACCGTAACCATGAACACTGAAGCTTTCTTT	CASSLTVTMNTEAFF
TRBV5-1	.	TRBJ1-1	.	12	TGCGCCAGCAGCTTTACAGGTTCTGAAGCTTTCTTT	CASSFTGSEAFF
TRBV5-1	.	TRBJ2-5	TRBD2	18	TGCGCCAGCAGCTCAGTCCCGGGACTAGCGGGTGGGTCAAAGACCCAGTACTTC	CASSSVPGLAGGSKTQYF
TRBV5-1	.	TRBJ2-5	.	14	TGCGCCAGCAGCTTGGGATCTAGTTCGGAGACCCAGTACTTC	CASSLGSSSETQYF
TRBV28	.	TRBJ2-4	.	15	TGTGCCAGCAGTCGACAGCCCCTAGCCAAAAACATTCAGTACTTC	CASSRQPLAKNIQYF
TRBV18	.	TRBJ2-7	.	18	TGTGCCAGCTCACCATCTACAATAGAAGGGGAACATACCTACGAGCAGTACTTC	CASSPSTIEGEHTYEQYF
TRBV5-1	.	TRBJ2-1	.	15	TGCGCCAGCAGCTTGGGCGGGGTCTCCTACAATGAGCAGTTCTTC	CASSLGGVSYNEQFF
TRBV5-1	.	TRBJ2-7	TRBD1	15	TGCGCCAGCAGCAGGGGGGACAGGAGCTCCTACGAGCAGTACTTC	CASSRGDRSSYEQYF
TRBV25-1	.	TRBJ1-4	.	15	TGTGCCAGCAGTGCCTCTGAGGAGCTTAATGAAAAACTGTTTTTT	CASSASEELNEKLFF
TRBV6-1	.	TRBJ1-5	.	15	TGTGCCAGCAGTGAGTCAGGGATTAGCAATCAGCCCCAGCATTTT	CASSESGISNQPQHF
TRBV7-8	.	TRBJ1-3	.	12	TGTGCCAGCAGCCCCAGGGGAAACACCATATATTTT	CASSPRGNTIYF
TRBV6-5	.	TRBJ2-5	TRBD2	16	TGTGCCAGCAGTTACATGGCGGGGGGGGTCGGAGAGACCCAGTACTTC	CASSYMAGGVGETQYF
TRBV4-1	.	TRBJ2-7	.	16	TGCGCCAGCAGCCACCTCGGGACACCCGGGGCTCGGGAGCAGTACTTC	CASSHLGTPGAREQYF
TRBV5-6	few	TRBJ2-7	TRBD1	15	TGTGCCAGCAGCTCGACTGGACAGGGTTGGTACGAGCAGTACTTC	CASSSTGQGWYEQYF
TRBV10-3	.	TRBJ1-1	TRBD1	15	TGTGCCATCAGTGCAGGACAGGGGTGGGTCACTGAAGCTTTCTTT	CAISAGQGWVTEAFF
TRBV7-7	.	TRBJ2-1	.	13	TGTGCCAGCAGCTTAGCCGGAGACAATGAGCAGTTCTTC	CASSLAGDNEQFF
TRBV14	.	TRBJ2-3	.	11	TGTGCCAGCAGGCGCACAGATACGCAGTATTTT	CASRRTDTQYF
TRBV29-1	.	TRBJ2-2	.	12	TGCAGCGTTGTTGGTGTTACCGGGGAGCTGTTTTTT	CSVVGVTGELFF
TRBV19	.	TRBJ1-2	.	16	TGTGCCAGTAGTATCCAGCCAGGGACAAGTAACTATGGCTACACCTTC	CASSIQPGTSNYGYTF
TRBV7-9	.	TRBJ1-4	.	15	TGTGCCAGCAGCTCCCCGGGCGCCGCCGATGAAAAACTGTTTTTT	CASSSPGAADEKLFF
TRBV12-5	.	TRBJ2-1	.	13	TGTGCTAGTGGCATTTTCCGGGAGAATGAGCAGTTCTTC	CASGIFRENEQFF
TRBV7-2	few	TRBJ1-5	.	13	TGTGCCAGCAGCTTGCAGAGAGGCCAGCCCCAGCATTTT	CASSLQRGQPQHF
TRBV2	.	TRBJ1-2	.	15	TGTGCCAGCAGCGATAGGACAGCCCCTAACTATGGCTACACCTTC	CASSDRTAPNYGYTF